Listed here are 7 T cell receptor beta chains from one sample, sequenced in a study of response to subunit inactivated influenza vaccine. TCRdb re-derived calls from the RT-PCR reads in MiXCR, one entry per CDR3 protein. This table has approximately 520,000 distinct CDR3 sequences, 15% to 20% appearing once. The sample consisted of CD4+ T cells sorted from PBMCs, taken approximately 25 months after vaccination. These receptors all stem from a man between 50 and 70 years old who received an inactivated influenza vaccine.

This clonotype was detected ten times or more. V is TRBV29-1 and J is TRBJ2-7, with unresolved D. This CDR3 spans 14 amino acids. Trimming left V 5 bases short and J 3 bases short, with 17 bases between. The V gene's germline CDR1 is SQVTM and CDR2 ANQGSEA. The CDR3, as DNA: TGCAGCGTTCGGACGGTCGCCCTCCACTACGAGCAGTACTTC. It translates to CSVRTVALHYEQYF.

This chain uses TRBV20-1 with TRBJ2-3; a possible D gene is TRBD1 (5 bases). Germline V gene lookup returns CDR1 DFQATT and CDR2 SNEGSKA (reference sequence). V lost 6 bases and J 4 bases, leaving 20 bases between the germline ends. The CDR3 covers 15 residues. The CDR3 bases are TGCAGTGCGGGTCCGGGTCCGTGGGGCCCAGATACGCAGTATTTT. It encodes CSAGPGPWGPDTQYF.

Worth noting for this clonotype: One end of the junction varies from germline; a read error may be responsible. The CDR3 DNA reads TGTGCCAGCGGTTTCCGGGACAGGGATGAAAAACTGTTTTTT. Translated, it gives CASGFRDRDEKLFF. V is TRBV12-3 or TRBV12-4 and J is TRBJ1-4; 9 nucleotides line up with TRBD1. The CDR3 contains 14 residues.

The CDR3 region has the DNA TGTGCCACCAGTGACCCACGGACAGGCTTCTACCAAGAGACCCAGTACTTC. Amino acids: CATSDPRTGFYQETQYF. This chain connects TRBV24-1 to TRBJ2-5, with 7 positions matching TRBD1. In germline, CDR1 is KGHDR, CDR2 SFDVKD. J was trimmed by 0 bases and V by 4 bases; bases with no gene match: 10. The CDR3 covers 17 residues.

The chain links TRBV5-1 to TRBJ2-7; perhaps TRBD1 as D (5 bases). CDR1 is SGHRS and CDR2 is YFSETQ in the germline V gene. This CDR3 is built from 15 residues. V lost 2 bases and J lost 8, with 20 bases in between. CDR3 region: CASSFLGQRRDQQYF. CDR3 bases: TGCGCCAGCAGCTTCTTGGGGCAACGAAGAGACCAGCAGTACTTC.

This clonotype was detected a few times. CDR3 DNA: TGCAGCGTTGAAGGCGCCTGGGGTGAGCGGAATACAGATACGCAGTATTTT. Amino acids: CSVEGAWGERNTDTQYF. V and J are TRBV29-1 and TRBJ2-3, with a weak D call TRBD2 (5 bases). Germline V CDR1 and CDR2: SQVTM, ANQGSEA. Trimming took 1 base from V and 3 from J, leaving 20 bases between them. The CDR3 runs to 17 residues.

The table lists this clonotype with many counts. This chain connects TRBV12-3 or TRBV12-4 to TRBJ1-2; D ambiguous. Deletions cut 1 base from V and 4 bases from J, with 13 bases between. CDR3 length: 15 amino acids. The CDR3 sequence is CASSLGRVRAYGYTF. The CDR3 DNA is TGTGCCAGCAGTTTAGGCCGGGTCCGGGCCTATGGCTACACCTTC.